The 7 T cell receptor beta chains below come from one sample, sequenced in a study of OX40 agonist ivuxolimab in advanced cancers. Here immunoSEQ multiplex PCR was the method, and the copy in TCRdb shows in-frame clones only, minus some. The table has about 69,000 clones, over 65% seen once. The sample was CD4+ or CD8+ T cells sorted from blood, taken in a trial of the OX40 agonist ivuxolimab. The receptors here all came from an adult with an advanced solid tumor such as melanoma, head and neck, liver or kidney cancer.

The CDR3 protein is CAIMPMDGYEQYF. The CDR3 DNA reads TGTGCCATCATGCCCATGGATGGCTACGAGCAGTACTTC. The V and J genes are TRBV10-3 and TRBJ2-7; D is ambiguous. Germline-derived CDR1 and CDR2 are ENHRY and SYGVKD. The CDR3 extends over 13 amino acids. Deletions cut 7 bases from V and 3 bases from J, with 13 bases between.

As regards this clone: Other DNA sequences in the sample encode the same CDR3. The chain couples TRBV5-1 to TRBJ2-5; D is unclear. Looked up from germline, CDR1 is SGHRS and CDR2 is YFSETQ. V lost 3 bases and J 1 base, leaving 1 base between the germline ends. The CDR3 covers 11 residues. The CDR3 sequence is CASSSQETQYF. Written as DNA, the CDR3 is TGCGCCAGCAGCTCCCAAGAGACCCAGTACTTC.

The gene calls are TRBV19 and TRBJ1-1; a possible D gene is TRBD1 (5 bases). Germline V gene sequence: CDR1 LNHDA, CDR2 SQIVND (reference sequence). The V and J ends lost 2 bases and 4 bases respectively, with 17 bases between them. This CDR3 spans 16 amino acids. The chain's CDR3 is CASSISTGTGGTEAFF. CDR3 nucleotide sequence: TGTGCCAGTAGTATATCCACCGGGACCGGGGGCACTGAAGCTTTCTTT.

This clone came up once. The J gene is TRBJ2-1, the V gene TRBV2, with 11 bases lining up with TRBD2. The V gene end was trimmed by 5 bases and the J gene end by 4 bases; junction bases not matched to a gene: 7. The germline CDR1 and CDR2 sequences are SNHLY and FYNNEI. The CDR3 has 16 amino acids. As DNA, the CDR3 is TGTGCCAGCAGTCCTACTAGCGGGAGAATTTACAATGAGCAGTTCTTC. It encodes CASSPTSGRIYNEQFF.

The V gene is TRBV19, the J gene TRBJ2-5; D call uncertain. CDR1 and CDR2 (germline): LNHDA, SQIVND (reference sequence). The ends were cut back, 0 bases at V and 0 bases at J, with 8 bases in the middle. The CDR3 consists of 15 residues. The CDR3 protein is CASSIDLINQETQYF. The CDR3 DNA reads as TGTGCCAGTAGTATAGATCTCATCAACCAAGAGACCCAGTACTTC.

The gene calls are TRBV7-2 and TRBJ2-7; TRBD1 matches 8 bases. The CDR3 consists of 15 residues. The germline V gene has CDR1 SGHTA and CDR2 FQGNSA. With V trimmed by 5 bases and J by 10 bases, 16 bases remained unmatched. The CDR3 sequence: CASSPPGQASLEQYF. The CDR3 bases are TGTGCCAGCAGCCCGCCGGGACAGGCCTCCCTAGAACAGTACTTC. The full variable domain, completed using reference TRBV7-2 and TRBJ2-7, is GAGVSQSPSNKVTEKGKDVELRCDPISGHTALYWYRQSLGQGLEFLIYFQGNSAPDKSGLPSDRFSAERTGGSVSTLTIQRTQQEDSAVYLCASSPPGQASLEQYFGPGTRLTVT.

The chain combines TRBV28 with TRBJ2-3; the match to TRBD2 covers 16 bases. The V segment lost 5 bases and the J segment 11 bases; nucleotides outside the gene matches: 10. This CDR3 has 16 residues. In germline, CDR1 is MDHEN, CDR2 SYDVKM. The CDR3 nucleotides are TGTGCCAGCAGTCTAGCTGGGACTAGCGGGGGGGCGGGGCAGTATTTT. Amino acids: CASSLAGTSGGAGQYF.